This passage covers 18 T cell receptor beta chains from one sample sequenced in a study of OX40 agonist ivuxolimab in advanced cancers. Profiled with immunoSEQ multiplex PCR; TCRdb holds only in-frame clones, not every one. In the table there are around 60,000 clones, over 90% of which are singletons. Specimen: CD4+ or CD8+ T cells sorted from blood, collected in a trial of the OX40 agonist ivuxolimab. The receptors shown here come from an adult with an advanced solid tumor such as melanoma, head and neck, liver or kidney cancer.

The rearrangement uses TRBV10-1 and TRBJ2-7, with no clear D. CDR1 and CDR2 from the germline V gene are WNHNN and SYGVQD (reference sequence). The V and J ends lost 0 bases and 6 bases respectively, with 15 bases between them. This CDR3 spans 15 amino acids. This chain's CDR3 is CASSESAGYPGEQYF. The CDR3 DNA reads as TGCGCCAGCAGTGAGTCCGCAGGTTATCCCGGCGAGCAGTACTTC.

The chain has TRBV27 and TRBJ1-1, with TRBD1 as a possible D gene (6 bases). The CDR3 runs to 15 residues. Looked up from germline, CDR1 is MNHEY and CDR2 is SMNVEV (reference sequence). V lost 6 bases, J lost 2 bases, and 16 bases lay in between. The CDR3 loop is CASSPTVGGNTEAFF. CDR3 DNA: TGTGCCAGCAGCCCGACAGTAGGGGGAAACACTGAAGCTTTCTTT.

The V call is TRBV6-1, the J call TRBJ2-5; tentatively, D is TRBD1 or TRBD2 (5 bases each). V lost 3 bases and J 2 bases, leaving 10 bases between the germline ends. The germline V gene encodes CDR1 MNHNS and CDR2 SASEGT. The CDR3 has 14 residues. The DNA of the CDR3 is TGTGCCAGCAGTGACTGGGACGGTCAAGAGACCCAGTACTTC. This translates into CASSDWDGQETQYF.

This chain links TRBV29-1 with TRBJ2-3; TRBD2 matches at 9 bases. Per the germline V gene, CDR1 is SQVTM and CDR2 is ANQGSEA. The CDR3 is 15 amino acids. V was pared by 0 bases and J by 4 bases, with 5 bases of the junction left unmatched. This CDR3 reads CSVEETGLAADTQYF. The CDR3 nucleotides are TGCAGCGTTGAAGAAACGGGACTAGCAGCAGATACGCAGTATTTT.

This chain uses TRBV4-3 with TRBJ2-1; possible D gene TRBD2, 6 bases. V lost 0 bases and J lost 8, with 20 bases in between. Germline-derived CDR1 and CDR2 are LGHNA and YSLEER. The CDR3 has 17 residues. The CDR3 loop reads CASSQDTGGDKRDEQFF. DNA of the CDR3: TGCGCCAGCAGCCAAGATACCGGGGGTGATAAGCGGGATGAGCAGTTCTTC.

The chain couples TRBV7-9 to TRBJ2-7; 7 bases are a match to TRBD1. CDR1 is SEHNR and CDR2 is FQNEAQ in the germline V gene (reference sequence). The V and J ends lost 6 bases and 0 bases, in that order; junction bases with no gene match: 8. CDR3 length: 15 residues. In DNA, the CDR3 is TGTGCCAGCAGTGCCCGGGACAGTTACTCCTACGAGCAGTACTTC. This encodes CASSARDSYSYEQYF.

The chain joins TRBV6-1 to TRBJ1-4; D gene ambiguous. Germline CDR1 MNHNS, CDR2 SASEGT. V shed 0 bases and J shed 5 bases, with 13 bases lying between them. CDR3 length equals 16 residues. The CDR3 loop reads CASSEALWAGNEKLFF. DNA of the CDR3: TGTGCCAGCAGTGAAGCGCTTTGGGCGGGGAATGAAAAACTGTTTTTT.

The gene calls are TRBV9 and TRBJ2-2; TRBD1 aligns across 9 bases. The CDR3 has 15 residues. Looked up from germline, CDR1 is SGDLS and CDR2 is YYNGEE. Unmatched junction bases numbered 4, after V lost 3 bases and J lost 4 bases. Written as DNA, the CDR3 is TGTGCCAGCAGCGCTTGGGACAGGGCCACCGGGGAGCTGTTTTTT. As protein: CASSAWDRATGELFF.

This chain joins TRBV27 and TRBJ2-1; 7 bases fit TRBD2. V lost 8 bases, J lost 7 bases, and 8 bases stayed unmatched. Germline assignment: CDR1 MNHEY and CDR2 SMNVEV (reference sequence). The CDR3 length is 13 residues. The CDR3 spells CASGEGPRNEQFF. The CDR3 bases are TGTGCCAGCGGGGAGGGGCCAAGGAATGAGCAGTTCTTC.

As concerns this clone: At one end, the junction sequence differs from germline, possibly due to a read error. CDR3 sequence: CSAPTSEEFF. The CDR3, as DNA: TGCAGCGCACCGACTAGCGAAGAGTTTTTT. The V and J genes are TRBV29-1 and TRBJ2-3; 8 nucleotides align to TRBD2. The length of the CDR3 is 10 residues. Per germline, CDR1 SQVTM and CDR2 ANQGSEA.

This clone was observed a single time. This chain connects TRBV7-2 to TRBJ2-7; 7 bases line up with TRBD1. V dropped 1 base and J dropped 4; count of bases not matched to a gene: 7. The CDR3 has 15 amino acids. CDR1 is SGHTA and CDR2 is FQGNSA in the germline V gene. CDR3 in amino acids: CASSLGRDRAYEQYF. CDR3 in DNA: TGTGCCAGCAGCTTAGGCCGGGACAGAGCTTACGAGCAGTACTTC.

The chain has TRBV27 and TRBJ2-7; 9 nucleotides agree with TRBD2. CDR3 length: 15 residues. Germline trimming cut 2 bases from V and 2 bases from J; bases unmatched to any gene: 4. Germline lookup yields CDR1 MNHEY and CDR2 SMNVEV (reference sequence). CDR3 protein: CASSLQASGTYEQYF. In DNA, the CDR3 is TGTGCCAGCAGTTTACAGGCTAGCGGGACCTACGAGCAGTACTTC.

The genes are TRBV13 and TRBJ2-3; tentative D call: TRBD2 (5 bases). V lost 5 bases and J lost 6, with 9 bases in between. This CDR3 is 12 amino acids long. Germline V lookup: CDR1 PRHDT, CDR2 FYEKMQ (reference sequence). CDR3 DNA sequence: TGTGCCAGCAGCACACTAGTGGATACGCAGTATTTT. This sequence encodes CASSTLVDTQYF. The full variable domain, in which reference TRBV13 and TRBJ2-3 provide the parts outside the CDR3, is AAGVIQSPRHLIKEKRETATLKCYPIPRHDTVYWYQQGPGQDPQFLISFYEKMQSDKGSIPDRFSAQQFSDYHSELNMSSLELGDSALYFCASSTLVDTQYFGPGTRLTVL.

The J gene is TRBJ1-1, the V gene TRBV7-6; TRBD1 might be the D (5 bases). V was clipped by 1 base and J by 4 bases, with 19 bases between them. From germline, CDR1 is SGHVS and CDR2 FNYEAQ. This CDR3 contains 17 residues. CDR3 loop: CASSLVGLGGRGTEAFF. The CDR3 region has the DNA TGTGCCAGCAGCTTAGTAGGGTTGGGAGGTAGGGGCACTGAAGCTTTCTTT. The full variable domain, rest sourced from reference TRBV7-6 and TRBJ1-1, is GAGVSQSPRYKVTKRGQDVALRCDPISGHVSLYWYRQALGQGPEFLTYFNYEAQQDKSGLPNDRFSAERPEGSISTLTIQRTEQRDSAMYRCASSLVGLGGRGTEAFFGQGTRLTVV.

This rearrangement joins TRBV4-1 to TRBJ2-2; 8 bases align to TRBD2. V dropped 0 bases and J dropped 4; count of bases not matched to a gene: 10. The CDR3 runs to 18 residues. Per the germline V gene, CDR1 is MGHRA and CDR2 is YSYEKL. The CDR3, as DNA: TGCGCCAGCAGCCAAGAGGGGTGGCTAGCGGGTGTCACCGGGGAGCTGTTTTTT. Protein sequence: CASSQEGWLAGVTGELFF.

The V call is TRBV29-1, the J call TRBJ2-7; D is unresolved. This CDR3 spans 15 amino acids. Germline CDR1 is SQVTM and CDR2 is ANQGSEA. V was cut by 0 bases and J by 1 base, with 13 bases left in between. The CDR3: CSVEDRGGQSYEQYF. CDR3 sequence (DNA): TGCAGCGTTGAAGATCGTGGCGGCCAATCCTACGAGCAGTACTTC.

The V gene is TRBV2, the J gene TRBJ2-3, with D perhaps TRBD1 or TRBD2 (5 bases each). Germline loops: CDR1 SNHLY, CDR2 FYNNEI. The ends were cut back, 8 bases at V and 0 bases at J, with 15 bases in the middle. The CDR3 totals 15 residues. This CDR3 reads CASGGALASTDTQYF. The DNA for the CDR3 is TGTGCCAGCGGGGGTGCGCTAGCTAGCACAGATACGCAGTATTTT.

This clone is a singleton in its sample. This rearrangement joins TRBV5-5 to TRBJ2-7; the D gene is possibly TRBD2 (5 bases). Germline V gene sequence: CDR1 SGHKS, CDR2 YYEKEE (reference sequence). Trimming shortened V by 1 base and J by 5 bases, and 10 bases separated the two germline ends. CDR3 length: 13 amino acids. This chain's CDR3 is CASSLWTFNEQYF. CDR3 in DNA: TGTGCCAGCAGCTTGTGGACTTTCAACGAGCAGTACTTC.